This T cell receptor (beta chain) emerged from a study of regulatory T cells in long-lasting Graves disease. This clonotype was counted only a few times. Indicated time point: newly diagnosed GD, antithyroid drugs for less than 3 months. PBMC RNA was the source of the TCR library. Nine milliliters of peripheral blood were taken and placed in EDTA tubes. Sequencing libraries for TCR beta were prepared with iRepertoire HTBI primers and Arm-PCR of CDR3 regions. Per the study methods: Identification of gene segments yielded some 60 TRBV and more than eleven TRBJ across samples. A single record per CDR3 protein comes from TCRdb applying MiXCR to the multiplex PCR reads. The V and J calls reflect TCRdb's pipeline rather than the authors' work. The table includes about 530,000 distinct CDR3 sequences, about 16% detected once. This CDR3 is built from 14 residues. V lost 4 bases to trimming and J lost 9 bases; unmatched junction nucleotides: 4. Germline CDR1 reads SGHAT; CDR2 reads FQNNGV.

These data are also associated with another study on T cells in Graves' hyperthyroidism and ophthalmopathy. That publication notes: Onset of ophthalmopathy came a median roughly 6.9 months after the model predicted it.

This chain connects TRBV11-2 to TRBJ2-1; 12 bases match TRBD1. Material: peripheral blood mononuclear cells (PBMCs), obtained at new diagnosis, from a patient treated with antithyroid drugs. The sequence derives from a woman aged 40-65 years with Graves disease. CDR3: CASSSGTGGFEQFF. CDR3 sequence (DNA): TGTGCCAGCAGCTCGGGGACAGGGGGCTTTGAGCAGTTCTTC.